This T cell receptor beta chain was sequenced during a study of shared clonotypes between healthy human individuals. It was CD45RO-negative cells, positively selected for CCR7, that made up naive CD8 cells, with terminally differentiated effector memory CD45RA+ cells excluded. Repertoires were generated with immunoSEQ multiplex PCR, while TCRdb's copy carries only in-frame clones and drops some. The table records about 2 million clones, about 95% of them present only once. The CDR3 loop spans 13 amino acids. Looked up from germline, CDR1 is SGHRS and CDR2 is YFSETQ. V lost 0 bases and J 7 bases, leaving 10 bases between the germline ends.

The source is a man aged 18 to 35 in good health. Sequences were obtained from naive CD8+ T cells sorted from blood. The V call is TRBV5-1, the J call TRBJ1-1; perhaps TRBD1 as D (5 bases). CDR3 nucleotides: TGCGCCAGCAGCTTGGCCACAGGCTTTGAAGCTTTCTTT. It specifies CASSLATGFEAFF. The variable domain in full, completed from reference TRBV5-1 and TRBJ1-1, reads KAGVTQTPRYLIKTRGQQVTLSCSPISGHRSVSWYQQTPGQGLQFLFEYFSETQRNKGNFPGRFSGRQFSNSRSEMNVSTLELGDSALYLCASSLATGFEAFFGQGTRLTVV.